This TCR beta chain came from a study of T-cell memory formation after mild COVID-19 (dated by TCRdb to the early 2020s). For the study in its entirety: TCR sequence clusters from the two donors were found to be largely donor specific. Longitudinal TCRalpha and TCRbeta repertoire sequencing tracked T-cell clones expanding and contracting after mild COVID-19 in a couple of donors. Two young, previously healthy adult volunteers made up the cohort, one male and one female.

Notes on this clonotype: Its antigen remains unidentified. Base qualities are not provided; no much larger clone lies one nucleotide away.

The CDR3 goes from the cysteine to the phenylalanine over 15 residues. The DNA shown is the 45-base CDR3, in frame from base 1. V loses 6 bases at its end and J loses 5 bases; junction bases beyond the gene matches: 8. The germline V gene (reference sequence) yields LNHDA for CDR1 and SQIVND for CDR2. The reads were generated on an Illumina NovaSeq 6000. Using 5'RACE with constant-segment primers, TCRalpha and TCRbeta cDNA libraries were constructed, with sample barcodes and unique molecular identifiers added in the process. RNA was extracted from every sample with Trizol reagent. Library amplification was performed in two PCR steps, and a second sample barcode and Illumina TruSeq adapters were introduced in the second step. Sequencing of libraries was performed on an Illumina NovaSeq with 2 x 150 bp paired-end reads. On the study's bioinformatics: Reads were demultiplexed and collapsed into UMI-guided consensus sequences with migec v1.2.7. Using mixcr v2.1.11, the UMI consensuses were aligned to TRA and TRB V and J templates and assembled into clonotypes. Clonotypes were classified as expanded or contracted when called significant by both edgeR and NoisET, with noise models trained on biological replicates. For edgeR calls, a false discovery rate-adjusted p below 0.01 and a log2 fold-change threshold of 1 were applied. As an exploratory analysis of dynamics, PCA with hierarchical clustering was applied to max-normalized trajectories of the 1000 most abundant clonotypes. Separately sequenced CD4+ and CD8+ repertoires were used to assign a CD4 or CD8 phenotype to each responding clone. The public reads were reanalyzed by TCRdb: fastp trimming at Q25, MiXCR alignment, in-frame beta chains only. One record per CDR3 amino acid sequence lists the most common genes and DNA. These V and J calls rely on TCRdb rather than the paper's analysis. Counted in this sample were roughly 170,000 distinct CDR3 sequences; about 20% of them appeared once. The ten largest clones add up to under 25% of the sample.

PBMCs were isolated by Ficoll-Paque density gradient centrifugation. The investigation overall reported the following: The second-wave clones that peaked on day 37 were not confirmed to be SARS-CoV-2 specific. Some responding clones were found in pre-infection memory, which suggests that pre-existing cross-reactive memory T cells took part in the SARS-CoV-2 response. From day 15 to 85, contracting clones showed balanced CD4/CD8 phenotypes, whereas a second wave of clones that expanded from day 15 to 37 leaned towards CD4+. Contracting CD4+ clones were found mainly in CM and EM memory subsets, while CD8+ clones were enriched in EMRA. The study covered only a couple of mild cases, and larger cohorts including severe cases with pre-infection samples were considered necessary.

The sequence came from an adult woman who had mild COVID-19 (a few samples of this study predate the infection). The sample titles of this study are shuffled in the database, so cell type and time point are left out; the donor was told from shared clones. In this chain, TRBV19 is recombined with TRBJ2-2; 8 middle bases align to TRBD2. Sequenced sample: PBMCs or a T cell subset sorted from them (not recorded which). The CDR3 protein is CASSPPGLETGELFF. Here is the DNA: TGTGCCAGTAGCCCTCCGGGACTAGAAACCGGGGAGCTGTTTTTT.